The 25 T cell receptor beta chains reported below all come from one sample, sequenced in a study of beta chain features in type 1 diabetes. As every portion of the isolated RNA was reverse transcribed, the sequencing read expressed TCRB transcripts. Using immunoSEQ multiplex PCR, the repertoire was profiled, and TCRdb retains in-frame clones only, with some absent. The table has about 180,000 clones, around an eighth seen once. The sequencing sample was made of central memory CD4+ T cells from blood. These receptors were obtained from a woman aged 18-30 years in good health.

V gene TRBV7-6 combines with J gene TRBJ2-6; no definite D call. V was clipped by 1 base and J by 0 bases, with 4 bases between them. Per the germline V gene, CDR1 is SGHVS and CDR2 is FNYEAQ. The CDR3 loop spans 15 amino acids. The CDR3 sequence: CASSLVLSGANVLTF. DNA for the CDR3: TGTGCCAGCAGCTTAGTACTCTCTGGGGCCAACGTCCTGACTTTC. The full variable domain, with the rest looked up from reference TRBV7-6 and TRBJ2-6, is GAGVSQSPRYKVTKRGQDVALRCDPISGHVSLYWYRQALGQGPEFLTYFNYEAQQDKSGLPNDRFSAERPEGSISTLTIQRTEQRDSAMYRCASSLVLSGANVLTFGAGSRLTVL.

This clone was picked up a small number of times. The chain employs TRBV29-1 and TRBJ1-1; 10 bases are shared with TRBD1. The germline V gene has CDR1 SQVTM and CDR2 ANQGSEA. This CDR3 spans 14 amino acids. V dropped 6 bases and J dropped 0; count of bases not matched to a gene: 4. The DNA for the CDR3 is TGCAGCGTGGGGACAGGGGACATGAACACTGAAGCTTTCTTT. Amino acids: CSVGTGDMNTEAFF. The whole variable domain, filled in from reference TRBV29-1 and TRBJ1-1, reads SAVISQKPSRDICQRGTSLTIQCQVDSQVTMMFWYRQQPGQSLTLIATANQGSEATYESGFVIDKFPISRPNLTFSTLTVSNMSPEDSSIYLCSVGTGDMNTEAFFGQGTRLTVV.

CDR3 amino acids: CASSLGDTMNTEAFF. CDR3 nucleotides: TGTGCCAGCAGCTTGGGGGACACCATGAACACTGAAGCTTTCTTT. V and J are TRBV7-8 and TRBJ1-1, with D possibly matching TRBD1 (6 bases). Germline-derived CDR1 and CDR2 are SGHVS and FQNEAQ. The CDR3 length is 15 residues. The V end lost 3 bases, the J end lost 0 bases, and 11 bases lay between the germline ends.

A few counts support this clone. The CDR3 protein is CASSQGSRGGTQYF. The CDR3 region has the DNA TGCGCCAGCAGCCAAGGATCCCGGGGGGGGACCCAGTACTTC. J is TRBJ2-5 and V is TRBV4-1; TRBD2 matches at 8 bases. The V gene's germline CDR1 is MGHRA and CDR2 YSYEKL. Unmatched junction bases numbered 5, after V lost 1 base and J lost 7 bases. CDR3 size: 14 residues.

The chain has TRBV28 and TRBJ1-5; TRBD1 is a possible D gene (6 bases). Germline CDR1 is MDHEN and CDR2 is SYDVKM. Between the trimmed V and J ends, which lost 6 bases and 3 bases, there was a span of 18 bases. The CDR3 length is 16 residues. In DNA, the CDR3 is TGTGCCAGCAGCTCGGGGGGCGAAGGGTACAATCAGCCCCAGCATTTT. It specifies CASSSGGEGYNQPQHF.

The chain uses TRBV6-1 and TRBJ2-1, with D tentatively TRBD1 (5 bases). CDR1 and CDR2 from the germline V gene are MNHNS and SASEGT. The CDR3 totals 14 residues. Trimming took off 4 bases at V and 3 bases at J, with 10 bases between the two ends. The CDR3 loop is CASSGQLIYNEQFF. For the CDR3, the DNA is TGTGCCAGCAGTGGACAGCTCATCTACAATGAGCAGTTCTTC.

The chain is built from TRBV27 and TRBJ2-1; a weak D match, TRBD1 (6 bases). With 6 bases removed from V and 3 bases from J, the gap between germline ends came to 15 bases. Germline CDR1 reads MNHEY; CDR2 reads SMNVEV (reference sequence). The CDR3 spans 15 residues. CDR3 loop: CASRKNQGIYNEQFF. DNA for the CDR3: TGTGCCAGCAGGAAGAATCAGGGGATCTACAATGAGCAGTTCTTC.

This clone was detected a few times. This rearrangement joins TRBV5-1 to TRBJ2-1; TRBD1 might be the D (6 bases). Per germline, CDR1 SGHRS and CDR2 YFSETQ. V was shortened by 5 bases and J by 8 bases, with 14 bases between the two germline ends. The CDR3 loop spans 13 amino acids. The CDR3 protein is CASRRDGGDEQFF. The CDR3, as DNA: TGCGCCAGCAGGAGGGATGGGGGCGATGAGCAGTTCTTC.

J is TRBJ2-7 and V is TRBV21-1; the table's D call TRBD2 went unverified against the DNA. TRBV21-1 is a listed pseudogene. The CDR3 runs to 16 residues. CDR3: CASSVDLAGGPYEQYF. The DNA for the CDR3 is TGTGCCAGCAGCGTAGACCTAGCGGGAGGGCCTTACGAGCAGTACTTC.

This clone was seen a handful of times. The rearrangement uses TRBV2 and TRBJ2-5; 10 bases are shared with TRBD2. Germline V lookup: CDR1 SNHLY, CDR2 FYNNEI. There are 14 residues in the CDR3. The V segment lost 7 bases and the J segment 5 bases; nucleotides outside the gene matches: 7. The CDR3: CASTSGRARETQYF. The DNA of the CDR3 is TGTGCCAGCACAAGCGGGAGGGCCCGGGAGACCCAGTACTTC. The variable domain in full, completed from reference TRBV2 and TRBJ2-5, reads EPEVTQTPSHQVTQMGQEVILRCVPISNHLYFYWYRQILGQKVEFLVSFYNNEISEKSEIFDDQFSVERPDGSNFTLKIRSTKLEDSAMYFCASTSGRARETQYFGPGTRLLVL.

This clone was recorded a few times. The chain couples TRBV19 to TRBJ1-1; D unclear. Trimming stripped 3 bases from V and 1 base from J, with 9 bases between. The CDR3 consists of 14 residues. Germline CDR1 LNHDA, CDR2 SQIVND (reference sequence). The CDR3 spells CASSIRPGNTEAFF. CDR3 nucleotides: TGTGCCAGTAGTATTCGTCCAGGGAACACTGAAGCTTTCTTT.

The chain joins TRBV30 to TRBJ1-1; the D is unclear. CDR1 is GTSNPN and CDR2 is SVGIG in the germline V gene (reference sequence). The length of the CDR3 is 13 residues. Trimming pared 3 bases from V and 2 bases from J, leaving 10 bases between. Written as DNA, the CDR3 is TGTGCCTGGAGCGCCAACACCAACACTGAAGCTTTCTTT. Protein sequence: CAWSANTNTEAFF.

The V gene is TRBV11-2, the J gene TRBJ2-5; 9 nucleotides match TRBD1. The germline V gene encodes CDR1 SGHAT and CDR2 FQNNGV. The trim removed 5 bases at V and 6 bases at J, leaving 13 bases unmatched. This CDR3 has 16 residues. CDR3 coding DNA: TGTGCCAGCAGCCCATATTCAACAGGGGGCGAAAAGACCCAGTACTTC. Its protein product is CASSPYSTGGEKTQYF.

The J gene is TRBJ2-1, the V gene TRBV27; D ambiguous. Trimming took off 3 bases at V and 6 bases at J, with 18 bases between the two ends. CDR1 and CDR2 (germline): MNHEY, SMNVEV (reference sequence). The CDR3 totals 16 residues. Here the CDR3 reads CASSFIGPNTGNEQFF. The CDR3 DNA follows: TGTGCCAGCAGTTTCATTGGGCCCAACACCGGCAATGAGCAGTTCTTC.

In its sample, this clone was seen many times. This chain connects TRBV19 to TRBJ2-3; D gene unclear. With 3 bases removed from V and 2 bases from J, the gap between germline ends came to 6 bases. The CDR3 runs to 13 residues. CDR1 LNHDA and CDR2 SQIVND come from the germline V gene (reference sequence). In DNA form, the CDR3 reads TGTGCCAGTAGTATCCCATCCACAGATACGCAGTATTTT. Its translation: CASSIPSTDTQYF.

This clone showed up just a few times. This chain links TRBV29-1 with TRBJ2-7, with D perhaps matching TRBD2 (5 bases). The CDR3 has 11 residues. Germline loops: CDR1 SQVTM, CDR2 ANQGSEA. V lost 4 bases and J lost 1, with 5 bases in between. This CDR3 is CSVGRSYEQYF. In nucleotides, the CDR3 is TGCAGCGTTGGGAGGTCCTACGAGCAGTACTTC.

This clone was found a few times. The rearrangement links TRBV7-3 to TRBJ2-7; 7 bases agree with TRBD1. This CDR3 region has 13 residues. V lost 3 bases and J lost 4; bases outside the gene matches: 3. Germline V lookup: CDR1 SGHTA, CDR2 FQGTGA. In DNA form, the CDR3 reads TGTGCCAGCAGCTTGGGACAGTATTACGAGCAGTACTTC. It encodes CASSLGQYYEQYF.

The chain recombines TRBV9 with TRBJ2-1; 11 positions match TRBD1. V lost 4 bases and J lost 3; bases outside the gene matches: 12. The CDR3 is 18 residues long. The V gene's germline CDR1 is SGDLS and CDR2 YYNGEE. Written as DNA, the CDR3 is TGTGCCAGCAGCTCCTCTTCACCCGGGACAGGGGGCTACAATGAGCAGTTCTTC. It is translated as CASSSSSPGTGGYNEQFF.

This sequence joins TRBV11-3 and TRBJ2-6, with D tentatively TRBD1 (5 bases). Germline V gene data show CDR1 as SGHNT and CDR2 as YENEEA. CDR3 length equals 16 residues. The V gene lost 1 base and the J gene lost 2 bases, with 9 bases spanning the gap. CDR3 DNA: TGTGCCAGCAGCTTAGGGGCAGGGCCTGGGGCCAACGTCCTGACTTTC. Protein: CASSLGAGPGANVLTF.

V is TRBV7-2 and J is TRBJ2-5; maybe TRBD1 (5 bases). The CDR3 consists of 13 residues. Germline loops: CDR1 SGHTA, CDR2 FQGNSA. Trimming took 5 bases from V and 2 from J, leaving 9 bases between them. The CDR3 DNA sequence: TGTGCCAGCAGCGAACAGGTACAAGAGACCCAGTACTTC. This sequence encodes CASSEQVQETQYF. Full variable domain (remainder filled in from reference TRBV7-2 and TRBJ2-5): GAGVSQSPSNKVTEKGKDVELRCDPISGHTALYWYRQSLGQGLEFLIYFQGNSAPDKSGLPSDRFSAERTGGSVSTLTIQRTQQEDSAVYLCASSEQVQETQYFGPGTRLLVL.

V usage is TRBV7-6 and J usage is TRBJ2-1; 10 bases fit TRBD2. The V and J ends lost 5 bases and 1 base, in that order; junction bases with no gene match: 8. The germline V gene has CDR1 SGHVS and CDR2 FNYEAQ. The CDR3 runs to 17 residues. CDR3 amino acids: CASSPSTSGHSYNEQFF. The CDR3 DNA reads TGTGCCAGCAGCCCATCGACTAGCGGGCATTCCTACAATGAGCAGTTCTTC.

This clone has more than one count but fewer than ten. This chain links TRBV5-1 with TRBJ1-2, with D possibly being TRBD1 (6 bases). Germline V lookup: CDR1 SGHRS, CDR2 YFSETQ. CDR3 length equals 13 residues. Between the trimmed V and J ends, which lost 3 bases and 7 bases, there was a span of 13 bases. The CDR3 coding sequence is TGCGCCAGCAGCTCCTCAGGGGATGGTGGCTACACCTTC. Encoded protein: CASSSSGDGGYTF.

The chain recombines TRBV5-4 with TRBJ2-1, with D perhaps matching TRBD2 (5 bases). This CDR3 comprises 13 residues. Trimming pared 0 bases from V and 7 bases from J, leaving 8 bases between. CDR1 SGHNT and CDR2 YYREEE come from the germline V gene (reference sequence). The CDR3 reads CASSLGTRNEQFF. The CDR3 coding sequence is TGTGCCAGCAGCTTGGGGACTCGGAATGAGCAGTTCTTC.

J is TRBJ2-3 and V is TRBV28, with 9 bases aligning to TRBD1. Germline lookup yields CDR1 MDHEN and CDR2 SYDVKM. The junction had 4 bases not matched to a gene; V was cut back by 5 bases and J by 1 base. The CDR3 contains 15 residues. CDR3 bases: TGTGCCAGCAGTATGCGGACAGGGGGCACAGATACGCAGTATTTT. Its protein product is CASSMRTGGTDTQYF. Full variable domain (remainder filled in from reference TRBV28 and TRBJ2-3): DVKVTQSSRYLVKRTGEKVFLECVQDMDHENMFWYRQDPGLGLRLIYFSYDVKMKEKGDIPEGYSVSREKKERFSLILESASTNQTSMYLCASSMRTGGTDTQYFGPGTRLTVL.

The CDR3 DNA reads as TGTGCCAGCAGTTTCGGGGGGTCTGGAGATACGCAGTATTTT. Residues: CASSFGGSGDTQYF. J is TRBJ2-3 and V is TRBV6-5; 7 nucleotides match TRBD2. Germline values: CDR1 MNHEY, CDR2 SVGAGI. This CDR3 comprises 14 residues. V shed 4 bases, J shed 5 bases, and the junction held 6 bases outside the gene matches.